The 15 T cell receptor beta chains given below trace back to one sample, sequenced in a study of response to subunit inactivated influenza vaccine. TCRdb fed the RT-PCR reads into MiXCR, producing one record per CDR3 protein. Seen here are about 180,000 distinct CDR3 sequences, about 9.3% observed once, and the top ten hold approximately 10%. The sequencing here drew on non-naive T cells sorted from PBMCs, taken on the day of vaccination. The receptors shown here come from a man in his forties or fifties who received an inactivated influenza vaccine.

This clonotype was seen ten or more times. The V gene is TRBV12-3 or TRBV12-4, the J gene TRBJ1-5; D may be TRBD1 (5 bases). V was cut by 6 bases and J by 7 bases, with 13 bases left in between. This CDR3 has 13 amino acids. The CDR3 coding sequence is TGTGCCAGCAGCTTACAGGTTGGGCAGCCCCAGCATTTT. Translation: CASSLQVGQPQHF.

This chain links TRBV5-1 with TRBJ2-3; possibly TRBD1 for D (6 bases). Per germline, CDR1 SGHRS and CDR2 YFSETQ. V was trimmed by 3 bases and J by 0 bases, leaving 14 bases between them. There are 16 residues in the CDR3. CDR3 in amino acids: CASSYYQGFSTDTQYF. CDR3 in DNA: TGCGCCAGCAGCTATTATCAGGGGTTTAGCACAGATACGCAGTATTTT.

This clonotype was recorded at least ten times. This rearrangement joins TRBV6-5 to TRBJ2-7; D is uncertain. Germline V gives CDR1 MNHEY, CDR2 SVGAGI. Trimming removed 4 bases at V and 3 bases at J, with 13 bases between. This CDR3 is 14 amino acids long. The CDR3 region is CASSFSVGDYEQYF. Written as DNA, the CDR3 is TGTGCCAGCAGTTTCTCGGTGGGTGACTACGAGCAGTACTTC.

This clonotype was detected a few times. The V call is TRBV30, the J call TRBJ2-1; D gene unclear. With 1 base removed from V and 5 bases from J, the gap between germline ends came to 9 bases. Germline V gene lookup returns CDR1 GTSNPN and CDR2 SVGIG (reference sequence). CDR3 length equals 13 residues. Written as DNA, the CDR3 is TGTGCCTGGAGTGACTCGCTACACAATGAGCAGTTCTTC. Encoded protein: CAWSDSLHNEQFF.

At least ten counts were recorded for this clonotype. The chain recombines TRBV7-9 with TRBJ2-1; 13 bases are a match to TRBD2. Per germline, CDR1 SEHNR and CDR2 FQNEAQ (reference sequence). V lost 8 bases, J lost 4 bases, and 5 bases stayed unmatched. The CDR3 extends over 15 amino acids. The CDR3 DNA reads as TGTGCCAGCCGACAGGGACTAGCGGGATACAATGAGCAGTTCTTC. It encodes CASRQGLAGYNEQFF.

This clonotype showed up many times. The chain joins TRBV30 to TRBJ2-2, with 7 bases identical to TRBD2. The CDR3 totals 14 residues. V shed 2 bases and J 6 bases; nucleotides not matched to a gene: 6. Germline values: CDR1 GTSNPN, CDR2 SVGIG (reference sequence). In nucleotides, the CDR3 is TGTGCCTGGAGTCTAGCGGAACCGGCCGGGGAGCTGTTTTTT. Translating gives CAWSLAEPAGELFF.

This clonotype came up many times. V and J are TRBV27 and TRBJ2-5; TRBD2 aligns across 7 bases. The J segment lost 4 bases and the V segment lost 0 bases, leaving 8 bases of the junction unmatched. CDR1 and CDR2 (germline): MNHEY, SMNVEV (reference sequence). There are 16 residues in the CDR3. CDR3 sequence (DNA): TGTGCCAGCAGTTTATCCCGCCAGACTAGCTCAGAGACCCAGTACTTC. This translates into CASSLSRQTSSETQYF.

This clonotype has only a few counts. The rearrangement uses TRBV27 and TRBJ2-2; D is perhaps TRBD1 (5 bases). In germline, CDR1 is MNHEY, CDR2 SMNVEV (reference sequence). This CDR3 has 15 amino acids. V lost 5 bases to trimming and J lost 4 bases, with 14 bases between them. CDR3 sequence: CASSTIRQSTGELFF. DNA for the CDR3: TGTGCCAGCAGTACGATCCGACAGTCCACCGGGGAGCTGTTTTTT.

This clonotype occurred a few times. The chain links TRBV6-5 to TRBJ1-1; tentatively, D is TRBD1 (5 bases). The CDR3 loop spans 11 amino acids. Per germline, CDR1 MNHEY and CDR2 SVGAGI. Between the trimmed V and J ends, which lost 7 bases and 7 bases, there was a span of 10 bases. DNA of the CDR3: TGTGCCAGCAAGAGGGGTATTGAAGCTTTCTTT. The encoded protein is CASKRGIEAFF.

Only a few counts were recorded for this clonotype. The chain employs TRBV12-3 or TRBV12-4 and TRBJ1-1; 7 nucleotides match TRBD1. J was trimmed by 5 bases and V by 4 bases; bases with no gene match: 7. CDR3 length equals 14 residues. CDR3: CASSSRQGGTEAFF. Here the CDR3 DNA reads TGTGCCAGCAGTTCCCGACAGGGTGGAACTGAAGCTTTCTTT.

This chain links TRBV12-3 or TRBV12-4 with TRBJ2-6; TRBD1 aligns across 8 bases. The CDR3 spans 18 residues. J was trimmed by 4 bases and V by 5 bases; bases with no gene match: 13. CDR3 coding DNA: TGTGCCAGCAGTCGAGACTTAGGACAGGGTTCAGGGGCCAACGTCCTGACTTTC. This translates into CASSRDLGQGSGANVLTF.

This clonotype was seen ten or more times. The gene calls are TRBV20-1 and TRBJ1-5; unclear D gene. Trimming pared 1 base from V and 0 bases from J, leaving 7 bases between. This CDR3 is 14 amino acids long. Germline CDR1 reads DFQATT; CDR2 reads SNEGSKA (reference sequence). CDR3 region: CSARGPFSNQPQHF. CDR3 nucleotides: TGCAGTGCTAGAGGTCCCTTTAGCAATCAGCCCCAGCATTTT.

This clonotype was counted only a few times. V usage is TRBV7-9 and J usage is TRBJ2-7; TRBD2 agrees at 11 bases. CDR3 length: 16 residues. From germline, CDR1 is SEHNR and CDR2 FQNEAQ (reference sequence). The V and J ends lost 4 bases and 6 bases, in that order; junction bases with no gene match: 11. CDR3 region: CASSSLAGGSSVEQYF. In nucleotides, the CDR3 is TGTGCCAGCAGCTCTTTAGCGGGAGGGTCCTCTGTCGAGCAGTACTTC.

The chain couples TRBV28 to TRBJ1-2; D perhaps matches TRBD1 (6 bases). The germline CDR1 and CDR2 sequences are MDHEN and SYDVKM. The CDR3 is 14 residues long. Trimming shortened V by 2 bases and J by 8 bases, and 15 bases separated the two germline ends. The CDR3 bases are TGTGCCAGCAGTTTAATCAGGGGCCAGTTGGGCTACACCTTC. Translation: CASSLIRGQLGYTF.

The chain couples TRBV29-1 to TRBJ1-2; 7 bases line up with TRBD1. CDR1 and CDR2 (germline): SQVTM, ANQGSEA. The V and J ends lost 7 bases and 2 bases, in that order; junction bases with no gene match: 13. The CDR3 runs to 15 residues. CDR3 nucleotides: TGCAGCGCCAGGGGGGGGCCCATCTCGAACTATGGCTACACCTTC. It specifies CSARGGPISNYGYTF.